The clone carrying this T cell receptor beta chain was found a few times. Its matching antigen is unknown. The CDR3 length is 13 residues. V was trimmed by 6 bases and J by 2 bases, leaving 10 bases between them. Barcoded TCR alpha and TCR beta cDNA libraries with UMIs came from 5'RACE using constant-segment primers. Each CDR3 protein gets one entry after TCRdb re-called the 5' RACE reads with MiXCR. The sample lists fewer than 500,000 distinct CDR3 sequences, nearly 25% seen once, with about an eighth in the top ten. These data belong to a study of T-cell memory formation after mild COVID-19. At the level of the study: For the most part, TCR clusters were specific to one donor.

Notes on the study in general: Among contracting clones, CD4+ were mainly CM/EM and CD8+ enriched in EMRA.

The TCR was taken from an adult woman who had mild COVID-19 (a few samples of this study predate the infection). Cell type and time point are not known. The gene calls are TRBV12-3 or TRBV12-4 and TRBJ1-2, with D possibly TRBD1 on 6 matching bases. The specimen sequenced was PBMCs or a T cell subset sorted from them (not recorded which). The CDR3 sequence is CASSGQLNYGYTF. The DNA of the CDR3 is TGTGCCAGCAGCGGACAGTTGAACTATGGCTACACCTTC.